These 13 T cell receptor beta chains originate from one sample sequenced in a study of metastatic and nonmetastatic thyroid tumors. Treatment of any kind had been given to no patient before thyroid surgery. From the PCR reads, TCRdb re-called clones with MiXCR. The data contain roughly 48,000 clones, approximately 20% of them singletons. Material: blood. The receptor source for this set is a male donor with papillary thyroid cancer or a benign thyroid nodule (not recorded which). Some clones in this sample may be carry-over from other donors' samples.

This clone was seen at least ten times. The chain carries TRBV7-9 and TRBJ1-1; 7 nucleotides agree with TRBD1. There are 14 residues in the CDR3. Germline assignment: CDR1 SEHNR and CDR2 FQNEAQ (reference sequence). V lost 4 bases, J lost 1 base, and 3 bases stayed unmatched. CDR3 coding DNA: TGTGCCAGCAGCTCAGGGGGGGGGAACACTGAAGCTTTCTTT. Protein sequence: CASSSGGGNTEAFF.

This clone was counted ten times or more. This rearrangement joins TRBV6-1 to TRBJ2-7; the D gene is possibly TRBD2 (6 bases). Germline loops: CDR1 MNHNS, CDR2 SASEGT. V lost 6 bases and J 0 bases, leaving 21 bases between the germline ends. The CDR3 is 17 amino acids. As DNA, the CDR3 is TGTGCCAGCAGACCCCGGGACCGCGCGGGAATCTCCTACGAGCAGTACTTC. It translates to CASRPRDRAGISYEQYF.

This clone was observed a handful of times. The chain joins TRBV24-1 to TRBJ2-2; possibly TRBD2 for D (5 bases). Trimming left V 1 base short and J 6 bases short, with 5 bases between. The germline CDR1 and CDR2 sequences are KGHDR and SFDVKD. This CDR3 region has 13 residues. CDR3 nucleotide sequence: TGTGCCACCAGTGATTTTAGCGCCGGGGAGCTGTTTTTT. Residues: CATSDFSAGELFF.

This chain uses TRBV6-2 or TRBV6-3 with TRBJ2-7; 16 positions match TRBD2. From germline, CDR1 is MNHEY and CDR2 SVGEGT. This CDR3 is 18 amino acids long. The V segment lost 2 bases and the J segment 2 bases; nucleotides outside the gene matches: 6. CDR3 nucleotide sequence: TGTGCCAGCAGTTACCCAACCGGGACTAGCGGGAGGGCCTACGAGCAGTACTTC. This translates into CASSYPTGTSGRAYEQYF.

This clone was observed many times. J is TRBJ2-5 and V is TRBV7-6; D is ambiguous. The CDR3 extends over 12 amino acids. The ends were cut back, 2 bases at V and 4 bases at J, with 5 bases in the middle. The germline gives CDR1 SGHVS, CDR2 FNYEAQ. The DNA for the CDR3 is TGTGCCAGCAGCTTACGCGGAGAGACCCAGTACTTC. This encodes CASSLRGETQYF.

This clone was observed a few times. The genes are TRBV29-1 and TRBJ2-4, with TRBD1 matching 7 bases. The CDR3 contains 12 residues. The ends lost 5 bases at V and 8 bases at J; junction bases unmatched: 6. Germline-derived CDR1 and CDR2 are SQVTM and ANQGSEA. CDR3 in DNA: TGCAGCGTTCGTACAGGGGAGTACATTCAGTACTTC. This gives the protein CSVRTGEYIQYF.

J is TRBJ2-3 and V is TRBV19; a possible D gene is TRBD1 (6 bases). The V gene's germline CDR1 is LNHDA and CDR2 SQIVND (reference sequence). This CDR3 region has 15 residues. Trimming left V 10 bases short and J 4 bases short, with 21 bases between. CDR3 sequence (DNA): TGTGCCATCCAATGTACAGGGATGGGTTCAGATACGCAGTATTTT. It is translated as CAIQCTGMGSDTQYF.

This clone has at least ten counts. V usage is TRBV29-1 and J usage is TRBJ2-3, with TRBD2 matching over 11 bases. V dropped 5 bases and J dropped 7; count of bases not matched to a gene: 5. Per germline, CDR1 SQVTM and CDR2 ANQGSEA. This CDR3 is built from 13 residues. The CDR3 DNA reads TGCAGCGTTACGACTAGCGGGACTTATACGCAGTATTTT. Protein: CSVTTSGTYTQYF.

The rearrangement uses TRBV6-1 and TRBJ1-5; no firm D call. Germline V gene sequence: CDR1 MNHNS, CDR2 SASEGT. The CDR3 totals 12 residues. V lost 4 bases and J lost 3, with 4 bases in between. The CDR3, as DNA: TGTGCCAGCAGTGGTTCCAATCAGCCCCAGCATTTT. This codes for CASSGSNQPQHF.

This chain links TRBV27 with TRBJ2-3; D unresolved. V was trimmed by 5 bases and J by 6 bases, leaving 12 bases between them. The CDR3 length is 13 residues. CDR1 is MNHEY and CDR2 is SMNVEV in the germline V gene (reference sequence). The CDR3 sequence is CASSPLPTDTQYF. CDR3 sequence (DNA): TGTGCCAGCAGTCCACTACCTACGGATACGCAGTATTTT.

This clone appeared a few times. The rearrangement links TRBV6-2 or TRBV6-3 to TRBJ1-3; a weak D match, TRBD1 (5 bases). Looked up from germline, CDR1 is MNHEY and CDR2 is SVGEGT. The length of the CDR3 is 16 residues. V lost 6 bases, J lost 6 bases, and 21 bases lay in between. The CDR3 protein is CASSPLRQGGENTIYF. For the CDR3, the DNA is TGTGCCAGCAGCCCCCTCCGGCAGGGAGGCGAAAACACCATATATTTT.

Points on this clone: Relative to the germline gene, one junction end is altered; a read error may explain this. Within the sample, other DNA sequences also encode this same CDR3. The chain is built from TRBV10-3 and TRBJ2-2; D may be TRBD1 or TRBD2 (5 bases each). The V gene's germline CDR1 is ENHRY and CDR2 SYGVKD. The CDR3 length is 15 residues. The CDR3 DNA is TGTGCCATCACCCCAGCCCTGGGGGTTACCGGTGAGCTGTTTTTT. Translated, it gives CAITPALGVTGELFF.

This clone was counted at least ten times. The chain employs TRBV20-1 and TRBJ1-3, with D unresolved. V lost 1 base and J 0 bases, leaving 7 bases between the germline ends. The length of the CDR3 is 14 residues. Germline values: CDR1 DFQATT, CDR2 SNEGSKA (reference sequence). CDR3 nucleotides: TGCAGTGCTAGAGGACCGCGCTCTGGAAACACCATATATTTT. Translating it yields CSARGPRSGNTIYF.